This T cell receptor (beta chain) derives from a study of blood T cell repertoires in COVID-19. Study-wide context: Collection of acute and convalescent COVID-19 samples took place in the United States, Italy and Spain.

Repertoires were generated with immunoSEQ multiplex PCR, while TCRdb's copy carries only in-frame clones and drops some. Among a few hundred thousand clones listed, 88% were seen once. V lost 2 bases and J lost 5; bases outside the gene matches: 11. Germline CDR1 GTSNPN, CDR2 SVGIG (reference sequence). The CDR3 is made up of 16 amino acids. The participants were between about 18 and 100 years old and came from about two dozen US areas. Recovery meant two consecutive negative NP/OP PCR tests, professional clearance, or resolved symptoms. The clonotype originates from a woman aged 55-70 years who had recovered from COVID-19. The rearrangement uses TRBV30 and TRBJ2-2; 7 bases align to TRBD2. Sequencing was carried out using PBMCs or T cells enriched from blood (not recorded which). The CDR3 nucleotides read TGTGCCTGGAGTTATGGAACGCGGGGAGGGACCGGGGAGCTGTTTTTT. Amino acids: CAWSYGTRGGTGELFF.